A single sample is the source of the 30 T cell receptor beta chains below, sequenced in a study of control samples from healthy donors and cancer patients. The table came from immunoSEQ multiplex PCR; TCRdb's copy has only in-frame clones and leaves some out. The repertoire holds some 90,000 clones, with about nine tenths as singletons. Sequencing was performed on blood. The receptors were gathered from a woman aged 25 to 39 in good health.

V gene TRBV5-1 combines with J gene TRBJ2-2, with 12 nucleotides matching TRBD1. This CDR3 has 17 amino acids. The V gene end was trimmed by 5 bases and the J gene end by 4 bases; junction bases not matched to a gene: 9. Germline CDR1 is SGHRS and CDR2 is YFSETQ. CDR3 DNA: TGCGCCAGCAGGCGGGACTGGGGACAGGGGGCCACCGGGGAGCTGTTTTTT. This codes for CASRRDWGQGATGELFF.

The chain recombines TRBV5-1 with TRBJ1-3, with unresolved D. Germline V gives CDR1 SGHRS, CDR2 YFSETQ. This CDR3 region has 15 residues. The V end lost 4 bases, the J end lost 0 bases, and 11 bases lay between the germline ends. CDR3 nucleotides: TGCGCCAGCAGCCCAAGACGGAACTCTGGAAACACCATATATTTT. This translates into CASSPRRNSGNTIYF.

The rearrangement links TRBV5-1 to TRBJ1-4; a possible D gene is TRBD1 (5 bases). The CDR3 runs 15 residues. Germline V gene sequence: CDR1 SGHRS, CDR2 YFSETQ. The V end lost 5 bases, the J end lost 4 bases, and 15 bases lay between the germline ends. CDR3 bases: TGCGCCAGCAGTACCGGGGCCCCTCTTAATGAAAAACTGTTTTTT. Translated: CASSTGAPLNEKLFF.

The CDR3 spells CATSALTSGEYNEQFF. DNA for the CDR3: TGTGCCACCAGTGCCCTGACTAGCGGGGAGTACAATGAGCAGTTCTTC. V usage is TRBV24-1 and J usage is TRBJ2-1; TRBD2 aligns across 11 bases. The CDR3 extends over 16 amino acids. Germline values: CDR1 KGHDR, CDR2 SFDVKD. Germline trimming cut 5 bases from V and 4 bases from J; bases unmatched to any gene: 6.

This chain links TRBV5-4 with TRBJ2-5; 7 bases are shared with TRBD1. The germline gives CDR1 SGHNT, CDR2 YYREEE (reference sequence). The CDR3 totals 15 residues. The ends lost 4 bases at V and 5 bases at J; junction bases unmatched: 11. The CDR3 loop reads CASSPGQRPQETQYF. CDR3 sequence (DNA): TGTGCCAGCAGCCCGGGACAGAGGCCCCAGGAGACCCAGTACTTC. Complete variable domain (other parts from reference TRBV5-4 and TRBJ2-5): ETGVTQSPTHLIKTRGQQVTLRCSSQSGHNTVSWYQQALGQGPQFIFQYYREEENGRGNFPPRFSGLQFPNYSSELNVNALELDDSALYLCASSPGQRPQETQYFGPGTRLLVL.

The J gene is TRBJ2-5, the V gene TRBV7-7; maybe TRBD2 (6 bases). Germline lookup yields CDR1 SSHAT and CDR2 FNYEAQ (reference sequence). The CDR3 is made up of 14 amino acids. V was cut by 4 bases and J by 2 bases, with 11 bases left in between. In nucleotides, the CDR3 is TGTGCCAGCAGCTCGGGACTGATACAAGAGACCCAGTACTTC. Protein sequence: CASSSGLIQETQYF.

J is TRBJ2-1 and V is TRBV3-1 (or the pseudogene TRBV3-2); D ambiguous. The CDR3 spans 14 residues. From germline, CDR1 is LGHDT and CDR2 YNNKEL (reference sequence). V lost 1 base and J lost 2, with 6 bases in between. CDR3 coding DNA: TGTGCCAGCAGCCAAGCGGAGACCTACAATGAGCAGTTCTTC. This sequence encodes CASSQAETYNEQFF.

The gene calls are TRBV19 and TRBJ2-1; weak D call: TRBD2 (6 bases). The germline V gene encodes CDR1 LNHDA and CDR2 SQIVND (reference sequence). Trimming stripped 7 bases from V and 8 bases from J, with 18 bases between. This CDR3 comprises 14 residues. CDR3 coding DNA: TGTGCCAGTAATCGGGACTTAAACCCGGATGAGCAGTTCTTC. Its translation: CASNRDLNPDEQFF.

This chain connects TRBV4-1 to TRBJ1-4; 7 nucleotides match TRBD1. In germline, CDR1 is MGHRA, CDR2 YSYEKL. J lost 5 bases, V lost 1 base, and 7 bases had no gene match. This CDR3 contains 16 residues. CDR3 amino acids: CASSQGTGPSNEKLFF. The CDR3 DNA is TGCGCCAGCAGCCAAGGGACAGGACCCTCAAATGAAAAACTGTTTTTT.

The CDR3 region has the DNA TGTGCCAGCAGCCAACCCGGGCCGGGGGGCACTGAAGCTTTCTTT. Its translation: CASSQPGPGGTEAFF. The V call is TRBV4-2, the J call TRBJ1-1, with D possibly TRBD1 on 5 matching bases. CDR1 LGHNA and CDR2 YNFKEQ come from the germline V gene. Trimming took off 2 bases at V and 4 bases at J, with 14 bases between the two ends. This CDR3 is 15 amino acids long.

The V and J genes are TRBV24-1 and TRBJ2-3; D call uncertain. Germline V gene lookup returns CDR1 KGHDR and CDR2 SFDVKD. This CDR3 contains 18 residues. V was trimmed by 2 bases and J by 4 bases, leaving 21 bases between them. CDR3 region: CATSDSRFTLLGADTQYF. CDR3 bases: TGTGCCACCAGTGATTCCCGATTCACCCTGCTCGGCGCAGATACGCAGTATTTT.

The chain recombines TRBV16 with TRBJ1-3; D ambiguous. Germline values: CDR1 KGHSY, CDR2 FQNENV. This CDR3 is 15 amino acids long. Trimming cost V 3 bases and J 0 bases, with 9 bases left between them. The CDR3 region is CASSQVSSSGNTIYF. The CDR3 region has the DNA TGTGCCAGCAGCCAGGTCAGTTCCTCTGGAAACACCATATATTTT.

This clone was seen a single time. This sequence joins TRBV2 and TRBJ2-1; 7 bases are shared with TRBD2. Germline CDR1 is SNHLY and CDR2 is FYNNEI. The J segment lost 8 bases and the V segment lost 5 bases, leaving 15 bases of the junction unmatched. The CDR3 has 16 amino acids. DNA of the CDR3: TGTGCCAGCAGTTACCGACTAGCTCAAGGGATGGATGAGCAGTTCTTC. As protein: CASSYRLAQGMDEQFF.

The genes are TRBV20-1 and TRBJ1-5; D is undetermined. Germline V gene sequence: CDR1 DFQATT, CDR2 SNEGSKA (reference sequence). The CDR3 sequence is 13 residues long. Trimming left V 3 bases short and J 4 bases short, with 10 bases between. The CDR3 nucleotides read TGCAGTGCTAGTATGGGGATTAATCAGCCCCAGCATTTT. It codes for CSASMGINQPQHF.

The chain recombines TRBV7-8 with TRBJ2-7; the D gene is possibly TRBD2 (6 bases). The CDR3 runs to 13 residues. Trimming took off 5 bases at V and 5 bases at J, with 13 bases between the two ends. Germline CDR1 SGHVS, CDR2 FQNEAQ. CDR3 in DNA: TGTGCCAGCAGCCCACTAGCCCCCGACGAGCAGTACTTC. As protein: CASSPLAPDEQYF.

This clone came up a few times. In the same sample, other DNA sequences code for this CDR3. This chain uses TRBV5-1 with TRBJ1-3; no clear D. Trimming took off 0 bases at V and 0 bases at J, with 10 bases between the two ends. Germline CDR1 is SGHRS and CDR2 is YFSETQ. The CDR3 loop spans 16 amino acids. DNA of the CDR3: TGCGCCAGCAGCTTGGAGGGATTAAGCTCTGGAAACACCATATATTTT. This translates into CASSLEGLSSGNTIYF.

This clone was counted once. V and J are TRBV6-9 and TRBJ1-6, with TRBD1 identical over 8 bases. V trimming: 4 bases; J trimming: 9 bases; junction bases outside the gene matches: 17. CDR3 length: 18 amino acids. CDR1 and CDR2 (germline): MNHGY, SVAAGI. CDR3 protein: CASSLVGDRTGDSSPLHF. CDR3 DNA sequence: TGTGCCAGCAGTTTGGTGGGGGACAGGACGGGGGATAGTTCACCCCTCCACTTT.

This chain links TRBV28 with TRBJ2-3, with D possibly being TRBD1 or TRBD2 (5 bases each). Germline assignment: CDR1 MDHEN and CDR2 SYDVKM. The CDR3 consists of 18 residues. Trimming removed 3 bases at V and 0 bases at J, with 19 bases between. The DNA of the CDR3 is TGTGCCAGCAGTTTTGAGGCAGGGACCACTATTAGCACAGATACGCAGTATTTT. Amino acids: CASSFEAGTTISTDTQYF.

A single count supports this clone. V gene TRBV6-1 combines with J gene TRBJ1-1; D gene unclear. The CDR3 is 14 amino acids. V gave up 2 bases and J gave up 0 bases, with 7 bases separating them. Germline V gene lookup returns CDR1 MNHNS and CDR2 SASEGT. The CDR3 is CASSERQVNTEAFF. The CDR3 coding sequence is TGTGCCAGCAGTGAACGTCAGGTGAACACTGAAGCTTTCTTT.

This clone was counted a few times. In DNA form, the CDR3 reads TGTGCCAGCAGTTACGCGTCCTACGAGCAGTACTTC. Its protein is CASSYASYEQYF. The J gene is TRBJ2-7, the V gene TRBV6-2 or TRBV6-3; D is uncertain. Trimming left V 2 bases short and J 1 base short, with 3 bases between. The CDR3 is 12 amino acids. Germline CDR1 reads MNHEY; CDR2 reads SVGEGT.

The gene calls are TRBV11-3 and TRBJ1-1, with a possible D match to TRBD1 (5 bases). The CDR3 extends over 14 amino acids. V was clipped by 3 bases and J by 6 bases, with 14 bases between them. The germline gives CDR1 SGHNT, CDR2 YENEEA. The CDR3 DNA reads TGTGCCAGCAGCTTGGTGGCAGGGCGAGCTGAAGCTTTCTTT. It specifies CASSLVAGRAEAFF.

This clone was detected only once. This chain uses TRBV5-4 with TRBJ1-2, with D hard to call. The CDR3 is 12 amino acids. Germline V CDR1 and CDR2: SGHNT, YYREEE (reference sequence). The V and J ends lost 0 bases and 7 bases respectively, with 7 bases between them. CDR3 coding DNA: TGTGCCAGCAGCTTGGACAGCGCTGGCTACACCTTC. Amino acid sequence: CASSLDSAGYTF.

The chain is built from TRBV19 and TRBJ2-5; D is perhaps TRBD1 or TRBD2 (7 bases each). Trimming pared 5 bases from V and 7 bases from J, leaving 20 bases between. The CDR3 is made up of 15 amino acids. Germline V gives CDR1 LNHDA, CDR2 SQIVND (reference sequence). The CDR3 DNA sequence: TGTGCCAGTAGTGGGGGACAGACGGGAGGTGTGACCCAGTACTTC. It is translated as CASSGGQTGGVTQYF.

About this clone itself: Relative to the germline gene, one junction end is altered; a read error may explain this. The chain couples TRBV5-5 to TRBJ1-1, with TRBD1 identical over 10 bases. This CDR3 has 12 amino acids. Germline V gene data show CDR1 as SGHKS and CDR2 as YYEKEE (reference sequence). CDR3: CASSAPPGQGRF. DNA of the CDR3: TGTGCCAGCAGCGCCCCTCCGGGACAGGGGCGATTT.

This clone was observed a handful of times. CDR3 residues: CASSERGPEAFF. CDR3 DNA sequence: TGTGCCAGCAGCGAAAGGGGACCCGAAGCTTTCTTT. V gene TRBV7-8 combines with J gene TRBJ1-1; a weak D match, TRBD1 (5 bases). V was trimmed by 5 bases and J by 8 bases, leaving 12 bases between them. CDR1 SGHVS and CDR2 FQNEAQ come from the germline V gene. This CDR3 comprises 12 residues.

CDR3 nucleotide sequence: TGTGCCAGCAGTTATAGGCAGGGGAGGAGCGGGGAGCTGTTTTTT. Its protein is CASSYRQGRSGELFF. The V gene is TRBV6-5, the J gene TRBJ2-2; D possibly matches TRBD1 or TRBD2 (6 bases each). The CDR3 totals 15 residues. Germline lookup yields CDR1 MNHEY and CDR2 SVGAGI. Trimming shortened V by 3 bases and J by 7 bases, and 15 bases separated the two germline ends.

The chain recombines TRBV18 with TRBJ1-1; maybe TRBD1 (5 bases). The germline V gene has CDR1 KGHSH and CDR2 LQKENI. The V end was cut by 2 bases, the J end by 3 bases, with 7 bases between. The CDR3 length is 13 residues. This CDR3 is CASSPSRDTEAFF. The CDR3 nucleotides are TGTGCCAGCTCACCATCCAGGGACACTGAAGCTTTCTTT. Full variable domain (rest looked up from reference TRBV18 and TRBJ1-1): NAGVMQNPRHLVRRRGQEARLRCSPMKGHSHVYWYRQLPEEGLKFMVYLQKENIIDESGMPKERFSAEFPKEGPSILRIQQVVRGDSAAYFCASSPSRDTEAFFGQGTRLTVV.

CDR3 DNA sequence: TGTGCCAGCAGCTTATCGGGTCGCGCCGGGGAGCTGTTTTTT. Its protein is CASSLSGRAGELFF. This chain connects TRBV7-9 to TRBJ2-2, with D uncertain. This CDR3 has 14 residues. Per the germline V gene, CDR1 is SEHNR and CDR2 is FQNEAQ (reference sequence). With 2 bases removed from V and 6 bases from J, the gap between germline ends came to 10 bases.

The CDR3 nucleotides are TGCAGCGTGGGGGGACAGGGTTATGGCGACGAGCAGTACTTC. Residues: CSVGGQGYGDEQYF. This rearrangement joins TRBV29-1 to TRBJ2-7; TRBD1 aligns across 9 bases. Germline V gives CDR1 SQVTM, CDR2 ANQGSEA. The CDR3 sequence is 14 residues long. Unmatched junction bases numbered 11, after V lost 6 bases and J lost 5 bases.

This sequence joins TRBV5-1 and TRBJ1-5; unclear D gene. Per the germline V gene, CDR1 is SGHRS and CDR2 is YFSETQ. The ends were cut back, 2 bases at V and 3 bases at J, with 12 bases in the middle. CDR3 length: 15 residues. The CDR3 loop is CASSLRGFHNQPQHF. The CDR3, as DNA: TGCGCCAGCAGCTTAAGAGGCTTCCACAATCAGCCCCAGCATTTT.